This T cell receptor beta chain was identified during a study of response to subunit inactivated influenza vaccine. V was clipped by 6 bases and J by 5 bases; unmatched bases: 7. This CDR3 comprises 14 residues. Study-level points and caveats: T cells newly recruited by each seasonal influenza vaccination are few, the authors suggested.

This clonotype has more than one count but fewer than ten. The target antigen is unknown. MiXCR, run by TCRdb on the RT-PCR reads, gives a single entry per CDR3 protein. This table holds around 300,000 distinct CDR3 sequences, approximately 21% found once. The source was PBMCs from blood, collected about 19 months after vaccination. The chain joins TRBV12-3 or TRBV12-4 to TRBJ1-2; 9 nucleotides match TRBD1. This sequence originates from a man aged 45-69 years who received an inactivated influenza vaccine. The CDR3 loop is CASSPQGALYGYTF. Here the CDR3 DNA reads TGTGCCAGCAGCCCACAGGGGGCGCTTTATGGCTACACCTTC.